The rows below give T cell receptor beta chains drawn from one sample of a study of PD-L1 blockade in urothelial cancer. Repertoires were generated with immunoSEQ multiplex PCR, while TCRdb's copy carries only in-frame clones and drops some. The table has about 35,000 clones, 80% to 90% seen once. The material was PBMCs, obtained around atezolizumab (anti-PD-L1) treatment. The receptors were gathered from a man aged 55 to 70 with urothelial cancer. The conserved cysteine and the conserved F or W are not part of the CDR3 here. The D gene is left open where the match is weak.

J gene	D gene	V gene	CDR3 protein
TRBJ1-1	.	TRBV9	ASSAAPTQNTEAF
TRBJ2-1	TRBD1	TRBV6-6	ASRGQVYNEQF
TRBJ2-1	TRBD2	TRBV5-1	ASSVPSGGDNEQF
TRBJ2-2	.	TRBV18	ASSRGTENTGELF
TRBJ1-2	TRBD1	TRBV28	ASSLWGRGQNYGYT
TRBJ2-7	TRBD1	TRBV7-6	ASSPRTGERPYEQY
TRBJ2-2	TRBD2	TRBV2	ASSVGSGGRTGELF
TRBJ2-1	TRBD2	TRBV18	ASSSSSGGGDEQF
TRBJ2-7	.	TRBV5-1	ASSAGDNYEQY
TRBJ2-1	.	TRBV2	ASRENGNDNEQF
TRBJ2-5	.	TRBV9	ASSPRVAAQETQY
TRBJ2-7	.	TRBV10-3	ATRWTDGPYEQY
TRBJ1-5	TRBD1	TRBV19	ASSVDRVVYQPQH
TRBJ2-3	TRBD1	TRBV25-1	ASRDRVGDTQY
TRBJ2-7	TRBD2	TRBV7-3	ASSLNSGGDYEQY
TRBJ2-1	TRBD1	TRBV6-1	ASSALRGPYNEQF
TRBJ2-1	TRBD1	TRBV6-5	ASSFRQGPNNEQF
TRBJ2-3	.	TRBV15	ATSRGGAGATDTQY
TRBJ2-3	.	TRBV9	ASSSSADTQY
TRBJ1-5	.	TRBV7-2	ASSGQKNQPQH
TRBJ2-7	TRBD2	TRBV7-2	ASSEASGGYEQY
TRBJ2-2	.	TRBV19	ASKQENTGELF
TRBJ2-1	TRBD1	TRBV27	ASSLETGVNEQF
TRBJ2-5	.	TRBV11-2	ASSRGSAETQY
TRBJ1-2	.	TRBV7-9	ASSLDPGANYGYT
TRBJ1-1	TRBD1	TRBV6-5	ASSYSTGGDTEAF
TRBJ2-5	TRBD1	TRBV27	ASSSLGTGEETQY
TRBJ2-5	.	TRBV6-1	ASSRQPHVETQY
TRBJ2-2	TRBD2	TRBV5-4	ASRGASGEYTGELF
TRBJ1-2	TRBD1	TRBV5-1	ASSLAGTEANYGYT
TRBJ1-5	TRBD1	TRBV19	ASSDGQGLRQPQH
TRBJ2-3	TRBD2	TRBV6-8	ASKHERGGLEGTDTQY
TRBJ2-1	TRBD2	TRBV5-1	ASRRTLAGAPKSSYNEQF
TRBJ2-7	TRBD1	TRBV28	ASSNLPAGGTVAYEQY
TRBJ1-2	TRBD1	TRBV28	ASSTEGQANYGYT
TRBJ1-4	TRBD1	TRBV27	ASREGQGINEKLF
TRBJ2-3	TRBD2	TRBV30	AATLAGSTDTQY
TRBJ2-3	.	TRBV12-5	ASGLVTGGTDTQY
TRBJ1-5	TRBD1	TRBV11-2	ASSLTGDQPQH
TRBJ2-7	TRBD1	TRBV28	ASSFPGQGYEQY
TRBJ2-1	.	TRBV5-1	ASSFSLQGEQF